A selection of T cell receptor beta chains follows, all from one sample in a study of naive and memory T cell subsets. TCRdb reprocessed the 5' RACE reads with MiXCR, giving one entry per CDR3 protein. The repertoire holds roughly 30,000 distinct CDR3 sequences, with around 15% as singletons. These receptor sequences come from a female donor in good health. The CDR3 runs from the conserved cysteine through the conserved F or W. A D gene is named only where the DNA matches it firmly. Clone size is shown for a subset of rows, as once, few, many or a class of expanded clone.

>-|TRBJ2-3|TRBV29-1|many
TGCAGCGTTGAGGAACTAGGTGTTGGCACAGATACGCAGTATTTT
CSVEELGVGTDTQYF
>TRBD2|TRBJ2-5|TRBV5-1|many
TGCGCCAGCAGCCCAGGACTAGCGGGGGCAGGAGAGACCCAGTACTTC
CASSPGLAGAGETQYF
>-|TRBJ1-1|TRBV5-1|-
TGCGCCAGCAGCTCAGGACAGCAGAACACTGAAGCTTTCTTT
CASSSGQQNTEAFF
>TRBD1|TRBJ2-3|TRBV19|few
TGTGCCAGTAGTATGGTAACAGGGGACACAGATACGCAGTATTTT
CASSMVTGDTDTQYF
>TRBD1|TRBJ1-2|TRBV6-1|few
TGTGCCAGCAGTTCACAGGGGGCAGGTGGCTACACCTTC
CASSSQGAGGYTF
>-|TRBJ2-7|TRBV15|few
TGTGCCACCAGCAGAGCAAAGGACATTAGGAACGAGCAGTACTTC
CATSRAKDIRNEQYF
>-|TRBJ2-7|TRBV5-1|few
TGCGCCAGCAGCCTGGGAGGAAGGTCCTACGAGCAGTACTTC
CASSLGGRSYEQYF
>-|TRBJ2-1|TRBV5-1|-
TGCGCCAGCAGCTTGGGGGCCAATGAGCAGTTCTTC
CASSLGANEQFF
>TRBD2|TRBJ2-1|TRBV7-9|-
TGTGCCGGCGTCGGGGGGATTGAGCAGTTCTTC
CAGVGGIEQFF
>TRBD1|TRBJ2-1|TRBV20-1|medium-sized
TGCAGTGCTCCAAGGGGGCACAAGAATGAGCAGTTCTTC
CSAPRGHKNEQFF
>-|TRBJ1-1|TRBV29-1|-
TGCAGCGTTGAAGAGATGTCCACTGAAGCTTTCTTT
CSVEEMSTEAFF
>TRBD1|TRBJ1-2|TRBV20-1|-
TGCAGTGCTAGATCACCGGATACAGGGGGATATGGCTACACCTTC
CSARSPDTGGYGYTF
>-|TRBJ2-1|TRBV4-2|-
TGTGCCAGCAGCCGGAGGGGGGGCCAGAGCTCCTACAATGAGCAGTTCTTC
CASSRRGGQSSYNEQFF
>TRBD2|TRBJ2-3|TRBV6-6|-
TGTGCCAGCAGTTACCTAGCGGGGTACGATACGCAGTATTTT
CASSYLAGYDTQYF